The sequence of this TCR beta chain was determined in a study of T cell responses to AZD1222 COVID-19 vaccine (dated by TCRdb to about 2021). At the level of the whole study: TCR sequencing was performed for over 230 trial participants, of whom about 200 were given two doses of AZD1222 and around 25 were given two doses of MenACWY control vaccine. Trial participants were enrolled into age subgroups of 18-55, 56-69 and 70-plus years, which contained approximately 150, 30 and 60 TCR-sequenced participants, respectively. Points the paper makes about the study in general: No day 14 peak-response samples were available, so repertoires were characterized only after the peak T cell response. Most participants were white British and females outnumbered males, and the authors suggested that clonal diversity may have been underestimated. Conclusions about previously exposed vaccinees were limited because only six AZD1222 recipients were SARS-CoV-2 seropositive at baseline. Vaccine-associated CD4 TCRs spanned the whole spike protein, with dominant responses in regions 160-218 and 743-854. The 56-69-year group was small, and its depth increase did not reach significance, likely because of low power. Nearly half of unique spike-specific TCRs reportedly recognized epitopes outside regions mutated in the B.1.351 and B.1.1.7 variants. After two AZD1222 doses, both the breadth and the depth of spike-specific TCRs were significantly higher than at day 0 and than in MenACWY recipients.

The sample's time point, from its label and the paper: about 28 days (+/-7) after the second vaccine dose. AZD1222 recipients given second doses at about 4 weeks or at about 12 weeks were pooled, since spike-specific TCR depth and breadth were not found to differ between the two schedules. Samples from vaccinated people were obtained from the UK trials COV001 and COV002, which included a single-blind randomized controlled phase 2/3 trial of AZD1222 (ChAdOx1 nCoV-19) in healthy adults. Trial participant PBMC samples were collected at day 0 and day 28 after the second dose for TCRbeta chain sequencing. V is cut by 2 bases and J by 0 bases, and the space between the germline ends is 17 bases. Measured from the cysteine to the phenylalanine, the CDR3 is 17 residues long. Just the 51-base CDR3 DNA is kept, in frame starting at base 1. The germline V gene encodes CDR1 MNHEY and CDR2 SMNVEV (reference sequence).

As to this clone: Its recognized antigen is unknown. Base qualities are not provided; no much larger clone lies one nucleotide away.

The CDR3 regions of human TCRbeta chains were analyzed by immunosequencing. On the study's bioinformatics: TCRs in the repertoires were matched against a reference library of SARS-CoV-2-specific TCRs that had been generated with the MIRA antigen-specificity platform. Breadth was defined as the fraction of unique TCRs that were SARS-CoV-2-associated, and depth was defined as the fraction of total T cells that were SARS-CoV-2-associated. Using the MIRA data, each spike-specific TCR was assigned both to the spike region to which the TCR was reactive and to a CD4 or CD8 class. Log10-transformed breadth and depth values were compared by one-way ANOVA with Sidak's multiple comparisons tests. Here the immuneACCESS table is served through TCRdb, limited to in-frame sequences with V and J called. Missing clones are a known gap in these copies; in checked studies unresolved V genes cover under half, and the rest lacks a known reason. Clone size and the V and J calls come from that table; the DNA yielded D and trimming. For this sample there are fewer than 150,000 clones; more than 85% appear just once. Jointly, the top ten make up around 5% of the sample.

The sequences come from peripheral blood, collected 28 days after the second AZD1222 dose. The rearrangement joined TRBV27 to TRBJ2-7, with no confidently assigned D gene. The sequence was collected from an adult who received the AZD1222 COVID-19 vaccine. DNA sequence: TGTGCCAGCAGTTTAGGGTTGGGTTCCCTCAGCTCCTACGAGCAGTACTTC. Translation gives CASSLGLGSLSSYEQYF.